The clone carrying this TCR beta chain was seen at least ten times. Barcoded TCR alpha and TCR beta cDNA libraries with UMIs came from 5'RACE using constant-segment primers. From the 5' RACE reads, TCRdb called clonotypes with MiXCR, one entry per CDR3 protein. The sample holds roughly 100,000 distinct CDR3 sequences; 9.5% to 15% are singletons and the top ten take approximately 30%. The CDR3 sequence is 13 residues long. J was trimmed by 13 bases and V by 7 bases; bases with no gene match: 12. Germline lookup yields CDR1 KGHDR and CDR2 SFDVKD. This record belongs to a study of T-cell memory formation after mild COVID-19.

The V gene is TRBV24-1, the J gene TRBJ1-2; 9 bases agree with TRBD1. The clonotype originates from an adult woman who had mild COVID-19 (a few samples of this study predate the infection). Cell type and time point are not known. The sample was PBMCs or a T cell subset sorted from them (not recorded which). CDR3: CATRDGQGTAVTF. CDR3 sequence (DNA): TGTGCCACCAGGGATGGACAGGGGACCGCGGTCACCTTC.